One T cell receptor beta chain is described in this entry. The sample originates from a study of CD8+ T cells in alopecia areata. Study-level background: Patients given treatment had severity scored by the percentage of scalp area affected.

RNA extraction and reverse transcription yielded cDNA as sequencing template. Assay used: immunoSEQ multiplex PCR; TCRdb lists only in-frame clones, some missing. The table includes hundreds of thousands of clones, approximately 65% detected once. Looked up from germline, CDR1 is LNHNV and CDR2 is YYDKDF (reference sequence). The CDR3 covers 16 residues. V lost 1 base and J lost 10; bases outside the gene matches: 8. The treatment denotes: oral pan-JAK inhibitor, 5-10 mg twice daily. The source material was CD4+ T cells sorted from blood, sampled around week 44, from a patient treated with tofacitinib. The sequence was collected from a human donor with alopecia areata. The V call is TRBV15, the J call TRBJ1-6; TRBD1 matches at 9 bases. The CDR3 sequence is CATSRGPRQGGSPLHF. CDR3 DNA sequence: TGTGCCACCAGCAGAGGACCCCGACAGGGGGGGTCACCCCTCCACTTT.